A single sample is the source of the 23 T cell receptor beta chains below, sequenced in a study of T cell responses to AZD1222 COVID-19 vaccine. Assay used: immunoSEQ multiplex PCR; TCRdb lists only in-frame clones, some missing. The sample lists about 140,000 clones, around nine tenths occurring once. Here the sequenced sample was peripheral blood, taken on day 0 of AZD1222 vaccination. The receptors derive from an adult in good health.

The chain recombines TRBV7-9 with TRBJ1-3; TRBD1 might be the D (5 bases). Germline loops: CDR1 SEHNR, CDR2 FQNEAQ (reference sequence). This CDR3 has 17 residues. The V and J ends lost 1 base and 3 bases respectively, with 16 bases between them. CDR3 bases: TGTGCCAGCAGCTTAGGTTTCGGGGGATACCGTGGAAACACCATATATTTT. Translation: CASSLGFGGYRGNTIYF.

The chain couples TRBV2 to TRBJ1-1; 8 nucleotides align to TRBD1. V dropped 4 bases and J dropped 6; count of bases not matched to a gene: 10. CDR1 is SNHLY, CDR2 FYNNEI, per germline. This CDR3 contains 15 residues. The CDR3 nucleotides are TGTGCCAGCAGTGTTCAGGGGGCGATGGGAGCTGAAGCTTTCTTT. Translation: CASSVQGAMGAEAFF.

In its sample, this clone was seen once. The rearrangement uses TRBV7-3 and TRBJ1-2, with D maybe TRBD1 (5 bases). CDR3 length: 15 amino acids. V was cut by 1 base and J by 6 bases, with 15 bases left in between. CDR1 and CDR2 (germline): SGHTA, FQGTGA. The CDR3 here is CASSLSRVGVHGYTF. CDR3 sequence (DNA): TGTGCCAGCAGCTTAAGCAGGGTCGGTGTCCATGGCTACACCTTC.

V is TRBV6-7 and J is TRBJ2-7, with D possibly matching TRBD2 (7 bases). TRBV6-7 is reported as an ORF; its role is uncertain. The CDR3 consists of 14 residues. The V gene lost 5 bases and the J gene lost 2 bases, with 13 bases spanning the gap. Here the CDR3 DNA reads TGTGCCAGCAGTCGCGGGGGCCTAACCTACGAGCAGTACTTC. This gives the protein CASSRGGLTYEQYF.

The chain links TRBV7-9 to TRBJ2-3, with D tentatively TRBD2 (5 bases). The CDR3 runs to 16 residues. Germline CDR1 is SEHNR and CDR2 is FQNEAQ (reference sequence). V was shortened by 5 bases and J by 0 bases, with 15 bases between the two germline ends. CDR3 sequence (DNA): TGTGCCAGCAGCGCGTTTACGGGGAAAAGCACAGATACGCAGTATTTT. Translation: CASSAFTGKSTDTQYF.

The sample holds one count of this clone. The chain recombines TRBV7-8 with TRBJ2-5; a weak D match, TRBD2 (5 bases). V shed 3 bases and J shed 5 bases, with 10 bases lying between them. CDR3 size: 13 residues. Germline V gives CDR1 SGHVS, CDR2 FQNEAQ. CDR3 protein: CASSFGVGETQYF. CDR3 DNA sequence: TGTGCCAGCAGCTTCGGGGTCGGGGAGACCCAGTACTTC.

The chain carries TRBV24-1 and TRBJ1-1; the D is unclear. This CDR3 spans 17 amino acids. Per the germline V gene, CDR1 is KGHDR and CDR2 is SFDVKD. V shed 3 bases and J shed 8 bases, with 24 bases lying between them. In DNA form, the CDR3 reads TGTGCCACCAGTGATAGTGCCCGGAGGGTCCGCCTTGGGGAAGCTTTCTTT. Translating it yields CATSDSARRVRLGEAFF.

The rearrangement links TRBV5-1 to TRBJ2-1; 9 bases are shared with TRBD2. The germline V gene encodes CDR1 SGHRS and CDR2 YFSETQ. Trimming at V came to 3 bases and at J to 4 bases, leaving 8 bases not matched to a gene. The CDR3 covers 16 residues. CDR3 in amino acids: CASSSLPAGGYNEQFF. CDR3 nucleotide sequence: TGCGCCAGCAGCTCCCTTCCAGCGGGAGGATACAATGAGCAGTTCTTC.

J is TRBJ2-7 and V is TRBV7-2; no clear D. This CDR3 contains 13 residues. Trimming left V 2 bases short and J 2 bases short, with 7 bases between. Germline V gives CDR1 SGHTA, CDR2 FQGNSA. DNA of the CDR3: TGTGCCAGCAGCTTAAGGGCAGCCTACGAGCAGTACTTC. Residues: CASSLRAAYEQYF.

The chain uses TRBV19 and TRBJ2-1; TRBD2 might be the D (6 bases). Trimming removed 6 bases from V and 7 bases from J, with 22 bases in between. This CDR3 spans 16 amino acids. In germline, CDR1 is LNHDA, CDR2 SQIVND (reference sequence). The DNA of the CDR3 is TGTGCCAGTAGGACGGGTCGGGGGACCGGGGGTAATGAGCAGTTCTTC. This encodes CASRTGRGTGGNEQFF.

In its sample, this clone was seen a few times. This chain links TRBV21-1 with TRBJ2-2; the table's D gene call, TRBD1, was not cross checked with the DNA. TRBV21-1 is termed a pseudogene. The CDR3 extends over 20 amino acids. This CDR3 is CASSKGTGTGGAGNTGELFF. CDR3 nucleotides: TGTGCCAGCAGCAAAGGGACCGGGACAGGGGGCGCCGGTAACACCGGGGAGCTGTTTTTT.

V gene TRBV5-1 combines with J gene TRBJ2-5; D is ambiguous. Germline CDR1 and CDR2: SGHRS and YFSETQ. The CDR3 has 14 amino acids. Trimming pared 4 bases from V and 4 bases from J, leaving 14 bases between. DNA of the CDR3: TGCGCCAGCAGCCTTTATGGAGCGCGAGAGACCCAGTACTTC. It is translated as CASSLYGARETQYF.

V and J are TRBV18 and TRBJ2-7; 7 bases are shared with TRBD2. V shed 1 base and J 3 bases; nucleotides not matched to a gene: 3. The CDR3 totals 14 residues. The germline V gene encodes CDR1 KGHSH and CDR2 LQKENI. The CDR3 region is CASSPRSGIYEQYF. The CDR3 DNA reads TGTGCCAGCTCACCACGAAGCGGGATCTACGAGCAGTACTTC.

This chain joins TRBV25-1 and TRBJ1-6; D is unresolved. The V gene's germline CDR1 is MGHDK and CDR2 SYGVNS. The CDR3 is 14 residues long. The germline V and J ends were trimmed by 8 bases and 7 bases, with 15 bases remaining between them. The CDR3 spells CASRLGGNNSPLHF. The CDR3 bases are TGTGCCAGCCGGCTAGGAGGGAACAATTCACCCCTCCACTTT.

This clone was recorded only once. This chain links TRBV19 with TRBJ2-1; maybe TRBD2 (5 bases). The CDR3 length is 14 residues. Germline CDR1 LNHDA, CDR2 SQIVND (reference sequence). The V gene lost 8 bases and the J gene lost 4 bases, with 15 bases spanning the gap. CDR3 coding DNA: TGTGCCAGTCACCGGGCTAGCCCTTACAATGAGCAGTTCTTC. Translated: CASHRASPYNEQFF.

The chain links TRBV12-3 or TRBV12-4 to TRBJ2-2; D is undetermined. The CDR3 runs 13 residues. The V end lost 3 bases, the J end lost 3 bases, and 5 bases lay between the germline ends. The CDR3 region is CASSLFDTGELFF. The CDR3 nucleotides are TGTGCCAGCAGTTTGTTTGACACCGGGGAGCTGTTTTTT.

This clone was picked up a small number of times. The chain uses TRBV2 and TRBJ2-7; 7 bases fit TRBD1. The CDR3 has 16 amino acids. Trimming at V came to 6 bases and at J to 3 bases, leaving 14 bases not matched to a gene. Germline loops: CDR1 SNHLY, CDR2 FYNNEI. This chain's CDR3 is CASREKVWDRDYEQYF. The CDR3 coding sequence is TGTGCCAGCAGGGAGAAGGTATGGGACAGAGACTACGAGCAGTACTTC. Full variable domain (missing parts from reference TRBV2 and TRBJ2-7): EPEVTQTPSHQVTQMGQEVILRCVPISNHLYFYWYRQILGQKVEFLVSFYNNEISEKSEIFDDQFSVERPDGSNFTLKIRSTKLEDSAMYFCASREKVWDRDYEQYFGPGTRLTVT.

The J gene is TRBJ2-1, the V gene TRBV6-5; unclear D gene. CDR1 is MNHEY, CDR2 SVGAGI, per germline. The CDR3 runs to 15 residues. Trimming took off 0 bases at V and 8 bases at J, with 14 bases between the two ends. Here the CDR3 DNA reads TGTGCCAGCAGTTACTCGATATGGGGATGGGATGAGCAGTTCTTC. This codes for CASSYSIWGWDEQFF.

The chain recombines TRBV5-1 with TRBJ1-2; TRBD1 agrees at 7 bases. V lost 2 bases to trimming and J lost 12 bases; unmatched junction nucleotides: 7. The CDR3 totals 12 residues. Germline loops: CDR1 SGHRS, CDR2 YFSETQ. The CDR3 DNA follows: TGCGCCAGCAGCTTTGACAGGGAAACAAACACCTTC. Translation gives CASSFDRETNTF.

This rearrangement joins TRBV5-4 to TRBJ1-1; D perhaps matches TRBD1 (6 bases). The CDR3 extends over 12 amino acids. Germline loops: CDR1 SGHNT, CDR2 YYREEE (reference sequence). V lost 5 bases to trimming and J lost 8 bases, with 13 bases between them. This CDR3 is CASRGPGAEAFF. In DNA form, the CDR3 reads TGTGCCAGCAGGGGACCAGGGGCCGAAGCTTTCTTT.

J is TRBJ2-7 and V is TRBV27; weak D call: TRBD2 (6 bases). V was cut by 4 bases and J by 0 bases, with 10 bases left in between. The CDR3 is made up of 14 amino acids. Germline assignment: CDR1 MNHEY and CDR2 SMNVEV (reference sequence). The CDR3 nucleotides are TGTGCCAGCAGTTCAAGGGACTTCTCCTACGAGCAGTACTTC. Translating it yields CASSSRDFSYEQYF.

J is TRBJ2-3 and V is TRBV7-9; D call uncertain. The germline gives CDR1 SEHNR, CDR2 FQNEAQ (reference sequence). Trimming took 3 bases from V and 5 from J, leaving 12 bases between them. The CDR3 runs to 14 residues. The CDR3: CASSLTRFQDTQYF. The CDR3 nucleotides read TGTGCCAGCAGCTTGACACGGTTTCAAGATACGCAGTATTTT.

V gene TRBV27 combines with J gene TRBJ1-5; the D is unclear. V was shortened by 8 bases and J by 2 bases, with 13 bases between the two germline ends. The CDR3 loop spans 14 amino acids. Per germline, CDR1 MNHEY and CDR2 SMNVEV (reference sequence). The CDR3 nucleotides read TGTGCCAGCCAAATGACCTCTCGCAATCAGCCCCAGCATTTT. It specifies CASQMTSRNQPQHF.